The source of this T cell receptor (beta chain) is a study of T cells in Graves' hyperthyroidism and ophthalmopathy. Comments on this clonotype: One base away lies a much larger clone, so this may be a sequencing read error.

There are 14 residues in the CDR3. CDR1 SEHNR and CDR2 FQNEAQ come from the germline V gene (reference sequence). Regions amplified from RNA transcripts were the TCR beta CDR3 regions. The HTBI set primed first-round TCR CDR3 RT-PCR. TCRdb called the multiplex PCR reads again in MiXCR, with one record for every CDR3 protein. The table lists approximately 640,000 distinct CDR3 sequences, less than 45% of them singletons. Diagnostic decisions used clinical symptoms, serum thyroxine and TRAb, thyroid ultrasound and orbital computed tomography. The sample was peripheral blood or thyroid tissue (not recorded which). The V and J genes are TRBV7-9 and TRBJ1-2, with D perhaps TRBD1 (5 bases). The receptor comes from an adult man with Graves' disease, either hyperthyroidism or ophthalmopathy (not recorded which). CDR3 loop: CANSLVRVDYGYTF. CDR3 bases: TGTGCCAACAGCTTAGTCAGGGTGGACTATGGCTACACCTTC. The full variable domain, its missing parts supplied by reference TRBV7-9 and TRBJ1-2, is DTGVSQNPRHKITKRGQNVTFRCDPISEHNRLYWYRQTLGQGPEFLTYFQNEAQLEKSRLLSDRFSAERPKGSFSTLEIQRTEQGDSAMYLCANSLVRVDYGYTFGSGTRLTVV.